These 16 T cell receptor beta chains came from one sample sequenced in a study of T cell clonality in common variable immunodeficiency. The data were produced by immunoSEQ multiplex PCR, yet TCRdb's version contains in-frame clones alone and is incomplete. The repertoire consists of 15,000 to 20,000 clones, none detected only once. Study-level points and caveats: In common variable immunodeficiency, TCR beta chains reportedly carried fewer deletions and N-nucleotide insertions.

Which antigens these TCRs recognize remains unknown. Sequencing input: peripheral blood mononuclear cells. The source is a human donor with common variable immunodeficiency.

At least ten counts were recorded for this clone. The CDR3 end lies 3 residues beyond the end of the read and is filled in from the germline J gene. V gene TRBV29-1 combines with J gene TRBJ1-5, with 8 positions matching TRBD1. From germline, CDR1 is SQVTM and CDR2 ANQGSEA. Trimming removed 4 bases from V and 4 bases from J; junction bases left unmatched: 3. There are 13 residues in the CDR3. CDR3: CSVGQGANQPQHF. The sequenced CDR3 bases are TGCAGCGTTGGCCAGGGGGCTAATCAGCCC.

In this sample, this clone turned up a few times. Read data end 3 residues before the CDR3 end; the end is taken from the germline J gene. V and J are TRBV5-1 and TRBJ2-2; TRBD2 agrees at 9 bases. This CDR3 has 16 residues. J gave up 6 bases and V 0 bases, and 6 bases lay outside the gene matches. Germline assignment: CDR1 SGHRS and CDR2 YFSETQ. Partial CDR3 DNA: TGCGCCAGCAGCTTGGGGGTAGCGGGAGCGTCCGGGGAG. It is translated as CASSLGVAGASGE. The whole CDR3 region reads CASSLGVAGASGELFF.

This clone was observed at least ten times. The read falls 3 residues short of the CDR3 end, and the missing part is taken from the germline J gene. V usage is TRBV18 and J usage is TRBJ1-1, with D tentatively TRBD1 (5 bases). From germline, CDR1 is KGHSH and CDR2 LQKENI. The CDR3 is 13 amino acids. Incomplete CDR3 DNA: TGTGCCAGCTCACCCTTGGCCCGGACAAAA. As protein: CASSPLARTK. The whole CDR3 protein reads CASSPLARTKAFF.

For this clone: The sequenced fragment ends 3 residues before the CDR3 boundary, so the rest is inferred from the germline J gene. Different DNA sequences within this sample yield the same CDR3. The V gene is TRBV23-1, the J gene TRBJ2-1, with 8 bases identical to TRBD1. TRBV23-1 is flagged as an ORF with uncertain function. This CDR3 contains 17 residues. J was trimmed by 0 bases and V by 2 bases; bases with no gene match: 6. The CDR3 region is CASSQPGTGGSYNEQFF. The sequenced part of the CDR3 DNA is TGCGCCAGCAGTCAACCGGGTACAGGGGGCTCCTACAATGAG.

This clone was seen at least ten times. The read finishes 3 residues shy of the CDR3 end, and the germline J gene is used to complete it. The V call is TRBV20-1, the J call TRBJ2-5, with D perhaps being TRBD1 or TRBD2 (5 bases each). This CDR3 comprises 14 residues. Trimming removed 5 bases from V and 2 bases from J, with 15 bases in between. Germline V CDR1 and CDR2: DFQATT, SNEGSKA (reference sequence). The CDR3: CSAPRGRLQETQYF. The DNA read from the CDR3 is TGCAGTGCTCCGAGGGGTCGGTTACAAGAGACC.

This clone showed up many times. Read sequence stops 3 residues before the CDR3 end, and the germline J gene provides the missing end. V and J are TRBV2 and TRBJ2-1; TRBD2 matches at 12 bases. V lost 5 bases and J lost 4; bases outside the gene matches: 3. Germline V gene sequence: CDR1 SNHLY, CDR2 FYNNEI. CDR3 size: 15 residues. CDR3 sequence: CASSRLAGEYNEQFF. Partial CDR3 DNA: TGTGCCAGCAGTCGACTAGCGGGGGAGTACAATGAG.

This clone was observed at least ten times. The DNA ends 3 residues before the CDR3 does, and the rest of the CDR3 is filled in from the germline J gene. The rearrangement links TRBV30 to TRBJ1-1; D is unclear. V was pared by 4 bases and J by 1 base, with 7 bases between. This CDR3 has 12 amino acids. Germline CDR1 reads GTSNPN; CDR2 reads SVGIG (reference sequence). CDR3 DNA, as far as it was read: TGTGCCTGGATCCGGTGGAACACTGAA. Translation: CAWIRWNTE. The full CDR3 protein reads CAWIRWNTEAFF.

At least ten counts were recorded for this clone. The read halts 3 residues ahead of the CDR3 end, with the missing end drawn from the germline J gene. J is TRBJ1-5 and V is TRBV18, with 7 bases fitting TRBD1. Germline V gene data show CDR1 as KGHSH and CDR2 as LQKENI. The CDR3 runs 17 residues. The V segment lost 5 bases and the J segment 3 bases; nucleotides outside the gene matches: 13. The chain's CDR3 is CASSSGPPGGSNQPQHF. The CDR3 bases that were read are TGTGCCAGCTCATCTGGACCTCCAGGGGGTTCCAATCAGCCC.

Concerning this clone: With the read ending 3 residues before the CDR3 end, the germline J gene is used to fill in that end. The genes are TRBV2 and TRBJ2-5; perhaps TRBD2 as D (6 bases). From germline, CDR1 is SNHLY and CDR2 FYNNEI. V lost 2 bases to trimming and J lost 4 bases, with 11 bases between them. This CDR3 comprises 14 residues. The CDR3 DNA, read in part, is TGTGCCAGCAGTGAATGGGGGGTAAGAGAGACC. Protein: CASSEWGVRET. The entire CDR3 reads CASSEWGVRETQYF.

This clone was detected many times. The read finishes 3 residues shy of the CDR3 end, and the germline J gene is used to complete it. V gene TRBV2 combines with J gene TRBJ2-3; TRBD1 agrees at 9 bases. This CDR3 region has 15 residues. V lost 2 bases to trimming and J lost 5 bases; unmatched junction nucleotides: 5. Germline V gene sequence: CDR1 SNHLY, CDR2 FYNNEI. CDR3 DNA (partial): TGTGCCAGCAGTGAACAAACAGGGGGCGTAGATACG. Translated, it gives CASSEQTGGVDT. The full CDR3 is CASSEQTGGVDTQYF.

This clone was observed many times. CDR3 DNA (partial): TGTGCCTGGAGTAGGGGCTATCGAGAAGACGAG. This codes for CAWSRGYREDE. The CDR3 reads in full as CAWSRGYREDEQYF. This rearrangement joins TRBV30 to TRBJ2-7, with D maybe TRBD1 (5 bases). Sequencing ends 3 residues short of the CDR3 end; the germline J gene provides the rest. Germline V gene lookup returns CDR1 GTSNPN and CDR2 SVGIG (reference sequence). Deletions cut 2 bases from V and 5 bases from J, with 16 bases between. The CDR3 consists of 14 residues.

This clone was counted only a few times. The read finishes 3 residues shy of the CDR3 end, and the germline J gene is used to complete it. V gene TRBV7-6 combines with J gene TRBJ2-3, with 13 bases lining up with TRBD2. CDR1 and CDR2 from the germline V gene are SGHVS and FNYEAQ. This CDR3 is 15 amino acids long. The covered CDR3 bases are TGTGCCAGCAGTCCACTAGCGGGGGGGCCGGTCGCG. This gives the protein CASSPLAGGPVA. The CDR3 in its entirety is CASSPLAGGPVAQYF.

This clone was counted at least ten times. The CDR3 is CASSLGQGVNSPLHF. The sequenced CDR3 bases are TGTGCCAGCAGCTTAGGACAGGGGGTGAATTCACCC. The chain carries TRBV7-6 and TRBJ1-6; 9 bases line up with TRBD1. Read sequence stops 3 residues before the CDR3 end, and the germline J gene provides the missing end. V trimming: 1 base; J trimming: 7 bases; junction bases outside the gene matches: 2. CDR1 SGHVS and CDR2 FNYEAQ come from the germline V gene. This CDR3 is built from 15 residues.

This clone was recorded at least ten times. The read terminates 3 residues before the CDR3 end, so the remaining end is supplied by the germline J gene. The chain is built from TRBV5-6 and TRBJ2-6; D not certain. The CDR3 sequence is 13 residues long. CDR1 and CDR2 (germline): SGHDT, YYEEEE. The V end was cut by 1 base, the J end by 4 bases, with 3 bases between. The CDR3 loop is CASSLRGANVLTF. Partial CDR3 DNA: TGTGCCAGCAGCTTGCGGGGGGCCAACGTC.

Ten or more counts support this clone. The CDR3 end falls 3 residues outside the read, so it is completed with the germline J gene. This sequence joins TRBV12-3 or TRBV12-4 and TRBJ2-2; 9 positions match TRBD2. V dropped 6 bases and J dropped 7; count of bases not matched to a gene: 12. The CDR3 has 16 amino acids. CDR3 bases read: TGTGCCAGCAGCCTTTTAGCGGGGGTTGGAGACGGGGAG. This encodes CASSLLAGVGDGE. The whole CDR3 sequence is CASSLLAGVGDGELFF.

In this sample, this clone turned up a few times. The read is 3 residues too short to cover the CDR3 end, so that end is filled in from the germline J gene. The J gene is TRBJ2-3, the V gene TRBV30; D gene ambiguous. Deletions cut 5 bases from V and 0 bases from J, with 12 bases between. CDR3 length equals 14 residues. The germline V gene encodes CDR1 GTSNPN and CDR2 SVGIG (reference sequence). CDR3 DNA (partial): TGTGCCTGGGAGTCCCCCGGGAGCACAGATACG. It specifies CAWESPGSTDT. The whole CDR3 sequence is CAWESPGSTDTQYF.